The sequence of this TCR beta chain was determined in a study of shared clonotypes between healthy human individuals. J lost 3 bases, V lost 8 bases, and 10 bases had no gene match. The CDR3 is made up of 15 amino acids. In germline, CDR1 is MNHNS, CDR2 SASEGT. Genomic DNA from each subset was divided evenly over several immunoSEQ plates. Authors' data handling: There were no quality scores in the junction-only immunoSEQ sequences, so filtering differed. Sequencing was performed with immunoSEQ multiplex PCR; in TCRdb, only in-frame clones are kept and a portion is missing. V, J and clone size are those of that table, while D and trimming were read from the DNA. The data contain some 2.4 million clones, 93% of them seen just once; the ten biggest clones take up more than 0.35%.

The TCR comes from a man between 18 and 29 years old in good health. Some clones in this sample may be carry-over from other donors' samples. The chain links TRBV6-1 to TRBJ2-1; 7 nucleotides line up with TRBD1. The specimen was naive CD4+ T cells from PBMCs. As for subset: CD45RA+ positively selected. The CDR3: CASQLQGRSYNEQFF. Written as DNA, the CDR3 is TGTGCCAGCCAACTACAGGGGCGAAGCTACAATGAGCAGTTCTTC.